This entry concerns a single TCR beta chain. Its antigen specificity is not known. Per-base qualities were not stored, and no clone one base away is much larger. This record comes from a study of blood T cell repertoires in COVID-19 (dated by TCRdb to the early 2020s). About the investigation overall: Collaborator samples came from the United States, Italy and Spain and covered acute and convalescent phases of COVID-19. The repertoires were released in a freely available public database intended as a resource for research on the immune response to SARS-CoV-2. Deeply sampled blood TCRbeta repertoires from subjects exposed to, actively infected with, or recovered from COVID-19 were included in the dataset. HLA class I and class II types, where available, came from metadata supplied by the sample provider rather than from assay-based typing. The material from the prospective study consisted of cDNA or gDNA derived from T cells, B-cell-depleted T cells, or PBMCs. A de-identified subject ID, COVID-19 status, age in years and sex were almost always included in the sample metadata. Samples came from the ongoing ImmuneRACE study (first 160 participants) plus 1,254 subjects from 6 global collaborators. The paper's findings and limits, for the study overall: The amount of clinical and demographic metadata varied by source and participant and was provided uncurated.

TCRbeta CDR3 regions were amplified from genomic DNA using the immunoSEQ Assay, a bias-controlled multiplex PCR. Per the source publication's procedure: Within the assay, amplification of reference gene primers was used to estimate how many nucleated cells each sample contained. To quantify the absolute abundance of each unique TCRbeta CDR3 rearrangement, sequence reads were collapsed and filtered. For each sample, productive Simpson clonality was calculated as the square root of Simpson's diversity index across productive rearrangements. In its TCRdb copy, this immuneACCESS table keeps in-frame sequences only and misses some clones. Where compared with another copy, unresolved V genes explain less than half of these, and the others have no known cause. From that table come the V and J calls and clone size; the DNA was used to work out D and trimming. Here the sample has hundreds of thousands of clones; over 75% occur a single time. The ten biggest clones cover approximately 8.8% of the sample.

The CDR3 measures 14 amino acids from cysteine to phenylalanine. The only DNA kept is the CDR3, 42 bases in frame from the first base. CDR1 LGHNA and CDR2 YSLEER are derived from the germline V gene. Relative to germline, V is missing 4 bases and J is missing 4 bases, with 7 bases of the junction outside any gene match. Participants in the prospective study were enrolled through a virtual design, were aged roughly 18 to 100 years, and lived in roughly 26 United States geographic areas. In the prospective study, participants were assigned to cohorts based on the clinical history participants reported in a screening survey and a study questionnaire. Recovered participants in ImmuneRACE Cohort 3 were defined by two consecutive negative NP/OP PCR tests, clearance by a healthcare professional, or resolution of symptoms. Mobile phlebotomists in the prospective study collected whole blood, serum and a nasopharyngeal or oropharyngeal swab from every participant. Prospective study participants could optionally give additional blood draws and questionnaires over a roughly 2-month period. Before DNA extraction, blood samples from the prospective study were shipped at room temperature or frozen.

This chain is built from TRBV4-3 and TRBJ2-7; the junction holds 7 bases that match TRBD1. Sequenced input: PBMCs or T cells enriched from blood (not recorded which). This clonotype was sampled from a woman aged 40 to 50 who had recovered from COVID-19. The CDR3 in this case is CASSPWTGSYEQYF. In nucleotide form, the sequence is TGCGCCAGCAGCCCATGGACAGGTTCGTACGAGCAGTACTTC.